The 13 T cell receptor beta chains given below trace back to one sample, sequenced in a study of T cell repertoires in cytomegalovirus infection. TCRdb reprocessed the reads with MiXCR, giving one entry per CDR3 protein. Of some 940,000 distinct CDR3 sequences listed, approximately 32% were seen once; the top ten hold roughly 13%. The antigens these receptors bind are not known. The sequences come from cultured CD8+ T cells from PBMCs, collected from culture after CMV antigen stimulation. Receptor source: a human donor in good health (CMV status not recorded). Some clones in this sample may be carry-over from other donors' samples.

This chain uses TRBV9 with TRBJ1-2; D is uncertain. V gave up 3 bases and J gave up 7 bases, with 7 bases separating them. The CDR3 loop spans 11 amino acids. Per germline, CDR1 SGDLS and CDR2 YYNGEE. The CDR3 sequence is CASSETGGYTF. The CDR3 region has the DNA TGTGCCAGCAGCGAGACGGGTGGCTACACCTTC.

This clonotype was seen ten or more times. The chain employs TRBV7-2 and TRBJ2-3; 9 bases map to TRBD2. The CDR3 covers 13 residues. The germline V gene has CDR1 SGHTA and CDR2 FQGNSA. The V gene end was trimmed by 8 bases and the J gene end by 2 bases; junction bases not matched to a gene: 2. The CDR3 nucleotides read TGTGCCAGCGAGCGGGGGGTCACAGATACGCAGTATTTT. As protein: CASERGVTDTQYF. Full variable domain (rest looked up from reference TRBV7-2 and TRBJ2-3): GAGVSQSPSNKVTEKGKDVELRCDPISGHTALYWYRQSLGQGLEFLIYFQGNSAPDKSGLPSDRFSAERTGGSVSTLTIQRTQQEDSAVYLCASERGVTDTQYFGPGTRLTVL.

The sample holds one count of this clonotype. Since the CDR3 does not end with the conserved phenylalanine or tryptophan, this likely comes from a read error. This chain links TRBV9 with TRBJ1-2; D is perhaps TRBD1 (5 bases). CDR1 and CDR2 from the germline V gene are SGDLS and YYNGEE. Trimming took 3 bases from V and 4 from J, leaving 13 bases between them. CDR3 length: 14 amino acids. The CDR3 coding sequence is TGTGCCAGCAGCGCCGGGGGTCCATTCTATGGCTACACCTGC. The encoded protein is CASSAGGPFYGYTC.

Comment on this clonotype: A much larger clone lies one base from this, so it may be a read error. The chain carries TRBV7-6 and TRBJ2-5; D uncertain. The CDR3 covers 16 residues. Germline CDR1 and CDR2: SGHVS and FNYEAQ. The DNA of the CDR3 is TGTGCCAGCAGCCCGGTCGCTTCAAGACTGCAAGAGACCCGGTACTTC. Its translation is CASSPVASRLQETRYF.

In its sample, this clonotype was seen a few times. At one of its ends the junction is not consistent with the germline gene, which may arise from a read error. CDR3 region: CASSLGYFAEQYF. The CDR3 nucleotides are TGTGCCAGCAGTTTGGGGTACTTTGCCGAGCAGTACTTC. The J gene is TRBJ2-7, the V gene TRBV5-4; no definite D call. The germline CDR1 and CDR2 sequences are SGHNT and YYREEE (reference sequence). The CDR3 is made up of 13 amino acids.

CDR3 bases: TGTGCCAGTAGTCCCGTCTGGGTTTATCAGGTACCCCCGGTAGGGGATACGCAGTATTTT. Translated, it gives CASSPVWVYQVPPVGDTQYF. The V call is TRBV19, the J call TRBJ2-3; D gene uncertain. Trimming removed 5 bases at V and 6 bases at J, with 33 bases between. CDR1 LNHDA and CDR2 SQIVND come from the germline V gene (reference sequence). This CDR3 region has 20 residues.

The chain has TRBV7-9 and TRBJ2-5; 9 bases fit TRBD2. The V gene's germline CDR1 is SEHNR and CDR2 FQNEAQ (reference sequence). This CDR3 is 17 amino acids long. With 1 base clipped from V and 2 bases from J, the junction kept 8 bases outside the gene matches. CDR3 DNA: TGTGCCAGCAGCTTAGGGGTAGCGGGGGAACCTCAAGAGACCCAGTACTTC. Amino acid sequence: CASSLGVAGEPQETQYF.

Only one count was recorded for this clonotype. V is TRBV18 and J is TRBJ2-2, with 7 bases identical to TRBD2. Losses at the gene ends were 1 base for V and 2 bases for J; bases not matched to a gene: 4. This CDR3 has 16 amino acids. From germline, CDR1 is KGHSH and CDR2 LQKENI. CDR3 in DNA: TGTGCCAGCTCACCACGGGACTATTTAAACACCGGGGAGCTGTTTTTT. It encodes CASSPRDYLNTGELFF.

The chain carries TRBV4-2 and TRBJ1-3; D gene uncertain. Germline lookup yields CDR1 LGHNA and CDR2 YNFKEQ. V was cut by 0 bases and J by 0 bases, with 12 bases left in between. The CDR3 is 17 amino acids. As DNA, the CDR3 is TGTGCCAGCAGCCAAGATCGCCACCCGAGCTCTGGAAACACCATATATTTT. Translated, it gives CASSQDRHPSSGNTIYF.

The V and J genes are TRBV6-1 and TRBJ2-4, with 10 bases that match TRBD2. Germline CDR1 is MNHNS and CDR2 is SASEGT. The CDR3 totals 18 residues. V trimming: 5 bases; J trimming: 0 bases; junction bases outside the gene matches: 10. Here the CDR3 DNA reads TGTGCCAGCAGTCCGGGACTAGCGCAGTCAATAGCCAAAAACATTCAGTACTTC. It specifies CASSPGLAQSIAKNIQYF.

V is TRBV19 and J is TRBJ2-5; 8 nucleotides agree with TRBD1. Germline CDR1 and CDR2: LNHDA and SQIVND (reference sequence). Trimming at V came to 5 bases and at J to 4 bases, leaving 9 bases not matched to a gene. There are 15 residues in the CDR3. The chain's CDR3 is CASSPIPGQGETQYF. The CDR3 DNA is TGTGCCAGTAGTCCCATCCCCGGACAGGGAGAGACCCAGTACTTC.

The chain couples TRBV24-1 to TRBJ1-5, with 8 bases lining up with TRBD1. Trimming cost V 4 bases and J 6 bases; bases outside gene matches: 4. The length of the CDR3 is 14 residues. Looked up from germline, CDR1 is KGHDR and CDR2 is SFDVKD. The DNA for the CDR3 is TGTGCCACCAGTGACAGGGGGCAGGGTCAGCCCCAGCATTTT. It yields the protein CATSDRGQGQPQHF.

This clonotype was picked up a small number of times. The chain joins TRBV6-6 to TRBJ2-1, with 8 bases identical to TRBD1. Germline V gene sequence: CDR1 MNHNY, CDR2 SVGAGI (reference sequence). V lost 5 bases, J lost 0 bases, and 6 bases stayed unmatched. The CDR3 extends over 16 amino acids. The CDR3 region has the DNA TGTGCCAGCAGTGTCCAGGGGGCCGACTCCTACAATGAGCAGTTCTTC. Translation gives CASSVQGADSYNEQFF.